This TCR beta chain was retrieved from a study of blood T cell repertoires in COVID-19. As for the study in general: COVID-19 samples from acute and convalescent phases originated in the United States, Italy and Spain.

There are 17 residues in the CDR3. Trimming took off 1 base at V and 4 bases at J, with 19 bases between the two ends. Germline loops: CDR1 LGHNA, CDR2 YSLEER. As processed by the authors: For nucleated cells, counts were estimated from reference gene primer amplification. Sequenced by immunoSEQ multiplex PCR; TCRdb stores in-frame clones only, minus some. The DNA was the basis for D and trimming; V, J and clone size are from that table. This sample yields some 220,000 clones, of which 80% to 85% are seen a single time; roughly 5.1% belongs to the top ten. The gene calls are TRBV4-3 and TRBJ1-2, with D possibly TRBD1 on 6 matching bases. Sample: peripheral blood. The receptor comes from a woman in her seventies with COVID-19, enrolled during active disease. The CDR3 loop reads CASSQGQGTYPFYGYTF. In DNA, the CDR3 is TGCGCCAGCAGCCAAGGTCAGGGGACATACCCGTTCTATGGCTACACCTTC.